Following are 8 T cell receptor beta chains from one sample sequenced in a study of T cell responses to AZD1222 COVID-19 vaccine. This table comes from immunoSEQ multiplex PCR, and its TCRdb copy is limited to in-frame clones, with some not included. Of some 86,000 clones listed, over 75% are singletons. Sequenced material: peripheral blood, taken 28 days after the second AZD1222 dose. The receptors derive from an adult who received the AZD1222 COVID-19 vaccine.

The rearrangement joins TRBV11-3 to TRBJ2-1, with TRBD1 matching over 12 bases. From germline, CDR1 is SGHNT and CDR2 YENEEA. V lost 4 bases and J lost 8; bases outside the gene matches: 6. This CDR3 has 15 amino acids. CDR3: CASSSQGTGGDEQFF. Here the CDR3 DNA reads TGTGCCAGCAGCTCTCAAGGGACAGGGGGCGATGAGCAGTTCTTC.

This clone was picked up one time. This sequence joins TRBV5-1 and TRBJ1-2; unclear D gene. CDR1 SGHRS and CDR2 YFSETQ come from the germline V gene. The length of the CDR3 is 13 residues. The germline V and J ends were trimmed by 0 bases and 6 bases, with 9 bases remaining between them. CDR3 amino acids: CASSLGTGDGYTF. CDR3 DNA: TGCGCCAGCAGCTTGGGTACTGGGGATGGCTACACCTTC.

This chain uses TRBV3-1 (or the pseudogene TRBV3-2) with TRBJ1-6, with D possibly being TRBD1 (5 bases). The germline V gene has CDR1 LGHDT and CDR2 YNNKEL (reference sequence). CDR3 length: 14 residues. V lost 6 bases and J lost 2, with 8 bases in between. This CDR3 is CASRRGAYNSPLHF. In nucleotides, the CDR3 is TGTGCCAGCAGACGGGGCGCCTATAATTCACCCCTCCACTTT.

This chain links TRBV2 with TRBJ2-5; D tentatively fits TRBD1 or TRBD2 (6 bases each). The germline gives CDR1 SNHLY, CDR2 FYNNEI. This CDR3 spans 15 amino acids. The V end was cut by 10 bases, the J end by 0 bases, with 18 bases between. CDR3 nucleotides: TGTGCCACGAACAGACCGGGGGCATACCAAGAGACCCAGTACTTC. Amino acids: CATNRPGAYQETQYF. Based on the CDR3 plus reference TRBV2 and TRBJ2-5, the full variable domain is EPEVTQTPSHQVTQMGQEVILRCVPISNHLYFYWYRQILGQKVEFLVSFYNNEISEKSEIFDDQFSVERPDGSNFTLKIRSTKLEDSAMYFCATNRPGAYQETQYFGPGTRLLVL.

The rearrangement joins TRBV5-1 to TRBJ2-7; 11 bases are shared with TRBD2. Trimming took 0 bases from V and 1 from J; bases not matched to a gene: 3. The CDR3 is made up of 16 amino acids. Germline loops: CDR1 SGHRS, CDR2 YFSETQ. In DNA, the CDR3 is TGCGCCAGCAGCTTGGAGTCTAGCGGGGGGTCCTACGAGCAGTACTTC. Translation gives CASSLESSGGSYEQYF.

The J gene is TRBJ1-2, the V gene TRBV19; D uncertain. The CDR3 consists of 16 residues. CDR1 is LNHDA, CDR2 SQIVND, per germline (reference sequence). The V and J ends lost 6 bases and 0 bases respectively, with 17 bases between them. CDR3 in DNA: TGTGCCAGTAGCTCCCCTAGCGGGAACTCTAACTATGGCTACACCTTC. Translation gives CASSSPSGNSNYGYTF.

This clone was seen only once. The chain carries TRBV5-5 and TRBJ2-7; D is uncertain. V lost 4 bases to trimming and J lost 2 bases, with 19 bases between them. Per the germline V gene, CDR1 is SGHKS and CDR2 is YYEKEE (reference sequence). The CDR3 has 16 amino acids. In DNA form, the CDR3 reads TGTGCCAGCAGCGCCCAACGGGCCCAGTCCCCCTACGAGCAGTACTTC. It yields the protein CASSAQRAQSPYEQYF.

This rearrangement joins TRBV27 to TRBJ1-4; D unresolved. This CDR3 has 14 amino acids. Germline CDR1 reads MNHEY; CDR2 reads SMNVEV (reference sequence). Trimming removed 7 bases at V and 7 bases at J, with 16 bases between. The DNA of the CDR3 is TGTGCCAGCACTACCCTGGGCGCGGGTGAAAAACTGTTTTTT. Its protein is CASTTLGAGEKLFF.